This is a list of T cell receptor beta chains from one sample in a study of CD8+CD57+ T cells in acquired aplastic anemia. TCRdb ran MiXCR on the reads and lists one entry per CDR3 protein. This repertoire shows approximately 300,000 distinct CDR3 sequences, roughly 61% found once; its top ten account for 1.3%. The sequenced sample was sorted CD4+, CD8+, or CD8+CD57+ T cells (not recorded which) from PBMCs. All receptors derive from a human donor with aplastic anemia. CDR3s include the opening cysteine and the closing phenylalanine or tryptophan. The D gene is left open where the match is weak. Rows may omit the clone size; those that give it use once, few, many or a size class.

-,TRBV7-9,TRBJ2-5,14,-,CASSAGQYQETQYF,TGTGCCAGCAGCGCTGGGCAGTACCAAGAGACCCAGTACTTC
-,TRBV3-1,TRBJ1-2,14,-,CASSELARQDGYTF,TGTGCCAGCAGTGAACTAGCAAGACAAGATGGCTACACCTTC
-,TRBV29-1,TRBJ1-2,16,-,CSVYGQLGRTNYGYTF,TGCAGCGTGTACGGACAGTTAGGGCGAACTAACTATGGCTACACCTTC
-,TRBV6-2/TRBV6-3,TRBJ2-7,14,-,CASSYSNGRHEQYF,TGTGCCAGCAGTTACTCGAATGGACGGCACGAGCAGTACTTC
-,TRBV10-3,TRBJ2-3,11,-,CAISGPGQQYF,TGTGCCATCAGTGGACCGGGACAGCAGTATTTT
-,TRBV10-1,TRBJ2-7,16,TRBD2,CASSEYLAGGTYEQYF,TGCGCCAGCAGTGAGTACTTAGCGGGAGGGACATACGAGCAGTACTTC
-,TRBV5-1,TRBJ2-7,17,TRBD1,CASSLTPGGTGEYEQYF,TGCGCCAGCAGCTTGACGCCTGGGGGGACAGGGGAATACGAGCAGTACTTC
many,TRBV18,TRBJ2-7,12,-,CATSGEGREQYF,TGTGCCACCTCAGGAGAGGGGAGGGAGCAGTACTTC
once,TRBV27,TRBJ1-6,15,TRBD1,CASTFQGQKNSPLHF,TGTGCCAGCACGTTCCAGGGACAGAAAAATTCACCCCTCCACTTT
few,TRBV12-3/TRBV12-4,TRBJ2-1,13,-,CASSPTPLMEQFF,TGTGCCAGCAGCCCGACACCATTAATGGAGCAGTTCTTC
few,TRBV24-1,TRBJ2-5,17,-,CATSDNKGTGLGGAQYF,TGTGCCACCAGTGACAATAAAGGAACAGGGCTAGGTGGGGCCCAGTACTTC
many,TRBV20-1,TRBJ2-7,14,TRBD1,CSATIRGTPYEQYF,TGCAGTGCTACCATCAGGGGGACCCCCTACGAGCAGTACTTC
many,TRBV5-1,TRBJ1-2,14,TRBD1,CASSPSRTGSGYTF,TGCGCCAGCAGCCCGTCGCGGACAGGGTCCGGCTACACCTTC
-,TRBV25-1,TRBJ2-4,14,-,CASLWTVVKNIQYF,TGTGCCAGCCTTTGGACAGTGGTGAAAAACATTCAGTACTTC
once,TRBV15,TRBJ2-3,15,-,CATSRDRVGTDTQYF,TGTGCCACCAGCAGAGACAGGGTTGGGACAGATACGCAGTATTTT
few,TRBV29-1,TRBJ2-2,13,-,CSVDTPYTGELFF,TGCAGCGTTGATACTCCTTACACCGGGGAGCTGTTTTTT
once,TRBV7-3,TRBJ2-5,15,-,CASSTSGGGRETQYF,TGTGCCAGCAGCACATCGGGTGGAGGGCGAGAGACCCAGTACTTC
many,TRBV2,TRBJ2-1,15,TRBD2,CASSEGGRGYNEQFF,TGTGCCAGCAGTGAGGGCGGGAGGGGGTACAATGAGCAGTTCTTC
many,TRBV20-1,TRBJ2-4,14,-,CSARESSTKNIQYF,TGCAGTGCTAGAGAGTCGTCGACCAAAAACATTCAGTACTTC
many,TRBV10-3,TRBJ2-3,15,TRBD1,CAISEFGQVSDTQYF,TGTGCCATCAGTGAGTTCGGACAGGTATCAGATACGCAGTATTTT
-,TRBV12-3/TRBV12-4,TRBJ1-4,11,-,CASSLCEKPFF,TGTGCCAGCAGTTTGTGTGAAAAACCGTTTTTT
many,TRBV5-1,TRBJ1-2,15,TRBD1,CASSPGTGGNYGYTF,TGCGCCAGCAGCCCCGGGACAGGCGGTAACTATGGCTACACCTTC
-,TRBV2,TRBJ2-7,13,-,CASSGLATYGQYF,TGTGCCAGCTCTGGGCTAGCTACCTACGGGCAGTACTTC
-,TRBV6-5,TRBJ2-7,14,TRBD2,CASSYSWLAGEQYF,TGTGCCAGCAGTTACTCGTGGCTAGCGGGCGAGCAGTACTTC
few,TRBV25-1,TRBJ1-6,13,-,CASSELGSGTLHF,TGTGCCAGCAGTGAGCTGGGTTCTGGAACCCTCCACTTT
-,TRBV20-1,TRBJ1-1,12,TRBD1,CGARESKTGVFF,TGCGGTGCTAGAGAGTCTAAGACAGGGGTTTTCTTT
-,TRBV19,TRBJ2-7,14,TRBD2,CATSVTSGTYEQYF,TGTGCCACTTCCGTGACTAGCGGGACCTACGAGCAGTACTTC
few,TRBV12-3/TRBV12-4,TRBJ2-7,11,-,CASRYGNEQYF,TGTGCCAGCAGGTATGGGAACGAGCAGTACTTC
-,TRBV24-1,TRBJ1-2,13,-,CATSDPVLYGYTF,TGTGCCACCAGTGACCCGGTCCTTTATGGCTACACCTTC
-,TRBV20-1,TRBJ2-7,14,TRBD1,CSARYPGQGGEQYF,TGCAGTGCTAGATATCCGGGACAGGGTGGCGAGCAGTACTTC
many,TRBV5-4,TRBJ2-5,16,TRBD2,CASSPGLAGYQETQYF,TGTGCCAGCAGCCCGGGACTAGCGGGTTACCAAGAGACCCAGTACTTC
many,TRBV5-8,TRBJ2-7,12,TRBD1,CASSFPGQGKYF,TGTGCCAGCAGTTTTCCGGGACAGGGGAAATACTTC
-,TRBV7-9,TRBJ2-3,13,-,CASSLGRGGTQYF,TGTGCCAGCAGCTTGGGCAGGGGTGGTACGCAGTATTTT
few,TRBV15,TRBJ1-2,13,-,CATSREEGDGYTF,TGTGCCACCAGCAGAGAGGAAGGGGATGGCTACACCTTC
-,TRBV7-9,TRBJ1-6,16,-,CASREGQSSYNSPLHF,TGTGCCAGCAGGGAAGGACAGAGCTCCTATAATTCACCCCTCCACTTT
-,TRBV27,TRBJ1-1,16,TRBD1,CASSFNRGRGNTEAFF,TGTGCCAGCAGTTTTAACAGGGGGCGGGGGAACACTGAAGCTTTCTTT
-,TRBV2,TRBJ1-5,14,-,CASKANPKIQPQHF,TGTGCCAGCAAGGCAAACCCGAAAATACAGCCCCAGCATTTT
-,TRBV6-2/TRBV6-3,TRBJ2-7,15,-,CASMGRQGRRYEQYF,TGTGCCAGCATGGGAAGGCAGGGCAGACGCTACGAGCAGTACTTC
-,TRBV5-1,TRBJ1-5,15,-,CASSFVQGRNEPQHF,TGCGCCAGCAGCTTCGTGCAGGGGCGCAATGAGCCCCAGCATTTT
-,TRBV19,TRBJ1-6,15,-,CASSSEGSYNSPLHF,TGTGCCAGTAGTTCCGAGGGTTCCTATAATTCACCCCTCCACTTT